This TCR beta chain was sequenced in a study of blood T cells in healthy people across ages. Germline CDR1 DFQATT, CDR2 SNEGSKA (reference sequence). The CDR3 has 16 residues. V lost 0 bases and J lost 5; bases outside the gene matches: 9. A second PCR of 7 to 11 cycles used a sample-barcoded 5' primer and a J-beta primer mix. Via MiXCR, TCRdb re-called the 5' RACE reads, giving one row per CDR3 protein. The sample has about 500,000 distinct CDR3 sequences; approximately 25% are singletons. These data also formed part of another study, on T cells of mothers and their children. That paper notes: It was related mother-child pairs that showed slightly higher overlap than unrelated pairs, without reaching significance.

V is TRBV20-1 and J is TRBJ2-5; 10 bases are shared with TRBD2. The TCR sequence derives from a boy between 5 and 17 years old in good health. The sequenced material came from blood. CDR3 DNA: TGCAGTGCTAGAGATCCCCTAGCGGGGGCGGGGGAGACCCAGTACTTC. It translates to CSARDPLAGAGETQYF.